This TCR beta chain was sequenced in a study of graft-versus-host responses after intestinal transplantation. Overall study: Multivisceral, liver-intestinal, or isolated intestinal transplants were received by the recipients. Anti-thymocyte globulin induction preceded about 3 years of tacrolimus and steroid maintenance in all recipients.

General study findings and limits: Allografts of patients with graft-donor T cell macrochimerism showed high graft-versus-host to host-versus-graft clone ratios. GvH clones appeared in recipient marrow, some first in ileum or blood.

Assay: immunoSEQ multiplex PCR; the TCRdb copy retains only in-frame clones and omits some. The sample yields roughly 40,000 clones, 75% to 95% seen once. This clone was counted a few times. Its antigen is unidentified. The sequence was collected from a human patient who received an intestinal transplant, so some T cells may come from the graft donor. The input for sequencing was PBMCs, taken about 330 days after intestinal transplant.

CDR3 in DNA: TGTGCCAGCAGCTCCTCCAGCCGCCTCGAAGATGAAAAACTGTTTTTT. Translating gives CASSSSSRLEDEKLFF. This chain connects TRBV9 to TRBJ1-4; D remains ambiguous. Trimming removed 4 bases from V and 6 bases from J, with 19 bases in between. The V gene's germline CDR1 is SGDLS and CDR2 YYNGEE. This CDR3 is built from 16 residues.